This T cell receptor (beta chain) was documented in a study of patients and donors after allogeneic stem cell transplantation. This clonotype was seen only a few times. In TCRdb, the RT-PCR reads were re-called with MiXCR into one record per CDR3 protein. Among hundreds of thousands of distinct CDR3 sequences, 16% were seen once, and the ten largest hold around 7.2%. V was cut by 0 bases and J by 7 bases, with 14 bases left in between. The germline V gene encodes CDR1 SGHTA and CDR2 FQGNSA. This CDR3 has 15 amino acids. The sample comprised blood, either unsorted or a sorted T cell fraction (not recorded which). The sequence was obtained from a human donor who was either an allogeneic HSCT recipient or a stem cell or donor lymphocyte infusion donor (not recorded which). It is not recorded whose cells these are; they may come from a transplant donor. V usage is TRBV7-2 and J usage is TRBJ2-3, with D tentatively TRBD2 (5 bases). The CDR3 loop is CASSLALERTHTQYF. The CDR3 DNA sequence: TGTGCCAGCAGCTTAGCGCTAGAGAGGACTCATACGCAGTATTTT.